The 8 T cell receptor beta chains listed next were all sequenced from one sample in a study of T cell changes during pregnancy in multiple sclerosis. The protocol was immunoSEQ multiplex PCR, while the TCRdb copy is restricted to in-frame clones and leaves out a portion. The data show some 40,000 clones, 90% to 95% seen once. Sequencing used CD4+ T cells from peripheral blood mononuclear cells, obtained in the first trimester of pregnancy. The origin of the receptors is a female donor with multiple sclerosis, enrolled in a pregnancy study.

V is TRBV7-3 and J is TRBJ2-3; D gene uncertain. Germline values: CDR1 SGHTA, CDR2 FQGTGA. With 8 bases removed from V and 0 bases from J, the gap between germline ends came to 12 bases. There are 14 residues in the CDR3. In nucleotides, the CDR3 is TGTGCCAGCTCTTTCAGGCATAGCACAGATACGCAGTATTTT. This codes for CASSFRHSTDTQYF. The whole variable domain, remainder taken from reference TRBV7-3 and TRBJ2-3, is GAGVSQTPSNKVTEKGKYVELRCDPISGHTALYWYRQSLGQGPEFLIYFQGTGAADDSGLPNDRFFAVRPEGSVSTLKIQRTERGDSAVYLCASSFRHSTDTQYFGPGTRLTVL.

The chain combines TRBV9 with TRBJ1-1; D is uncertain. This CDR3 has 13 amino acids. V lost 4 bases to trimming and J lost 7 bases, with 14 bases between them. The germline gives CDR1 SGDLS, CDR2 YYNGEE. As DNA, the CDR3 is TGTGCCAGCAGCCCCCAGTCGAGAGGTGAAGCTTTCTTT. Translation gives CASSPQSRGEAFF.

Of note for this clone: Germline and junction disagree at one end, which may indicate a read error. The CDR3 DNA is TGTGTCAGCTCACCCCAAGCGGCGTCGGCCTACGAGCAGTACTTC. This sequence encodes CVSSPQAASAYEQYF. This chain uses TRBV18 with TRBJ2-7; D might be TRBD2 (5 bases). In germline, CDR1 is KGHSH, CDR2 LQKENI. The CDR3 runs 15 residues.

The table lists this clone with a count of one. This rearrangement joins TRBV10-3 to TRBJ1-6; 7 bases map to TRBD1. V trimming: 10 bases; J trimming: 4 bases; junction bases outside the gene matches: 4. Germline V gene lookup returns CDR1 ENHRY and CDR2 SYGVKD. The CDR3 is 13 amino acids. CDR3 DNA: TGTGCCACCTCGACAGGGTATAATTCACCCCTCCACTTT. Encoded protein: CATSTGYNSPLHF.

This sequence joins TRBV6-5 and TRBJ2-3; a possible D gene is TRBD1 (6 bases). Between the trimmed V and J ends, which lost 5 bases and 0 bases, there was a span of 12 bases. In germline, CDR1 is MNHEY, CDR2 SVGAGI. The CDR3 is 15 amino acids. CDR3 sequence: CASSPLGTSTDTQYF. The CDR3, as DNA: TGTGCCAGCAGTCCCTTAGGGACAAGCACAGATACGCAGTATTTT.

The chain has TRBV28 and TRBJ2-5, with 11 bases lining up with TRBD2. V shed 5 bases, J shed 5 bases, and the junction held 7 bases outside the gene matches. This CDR3 comprises 15 residues. Germline CDR1 is MDHEN and CDR2 is SYDVKM. The CDR3 sequence: CASSPTSGRGETQYF. CDR3 in DNA: TGTGCCAGCAGTCCTACTAGCGGGAGAGGTGAGACCCAGTACTTC. Complete variable domain (other parts from reference TRBV28 and TRBJ2-5): DVKVTQSSRYLVKRTGEKVFLECVQDMDHENMFWYRQDPGLGLRLIYFSYDVKMKEKGDIPEGYSVSREKKERFSLILESASTNQTSMYLCASSPTSGRGETQYFGPGTRLLVL.

V usage is TRBV7-2 and J usage is TRBJ1-5; 9 bases map to TRBD1. This CDR3 has 15 residues. Per the germline V gene, CDR1 is SGHTA and CDR2 is FQGNSA. Trimming at V came to 5 bases and at J to 5 bases, leaving 7 bases not matched to a gene. The chain's CDR3 is CASSPGQGRDQPQHF. The DNA of the CDR3 is TGTGCCAGCAGCCCGGGACAGGGACGGGATCAGCCCCAGCATTTT.

The V call is TRBV6-5, the J call TRBJ1-3; D is unresolved. V was clipped by 5 bases and J by 4 bases, with 15 bases between them. Germline values: CDR1 MNHEY, CDR2 SVGAGI. This CDR3 contains 15 residues. The CDR3 region has the DNA TGTGCCAGCAGTACGACCGACGAGGTCGGAAACACCATATATTTT. Translation gives CASSTTDEVGNTIYF.